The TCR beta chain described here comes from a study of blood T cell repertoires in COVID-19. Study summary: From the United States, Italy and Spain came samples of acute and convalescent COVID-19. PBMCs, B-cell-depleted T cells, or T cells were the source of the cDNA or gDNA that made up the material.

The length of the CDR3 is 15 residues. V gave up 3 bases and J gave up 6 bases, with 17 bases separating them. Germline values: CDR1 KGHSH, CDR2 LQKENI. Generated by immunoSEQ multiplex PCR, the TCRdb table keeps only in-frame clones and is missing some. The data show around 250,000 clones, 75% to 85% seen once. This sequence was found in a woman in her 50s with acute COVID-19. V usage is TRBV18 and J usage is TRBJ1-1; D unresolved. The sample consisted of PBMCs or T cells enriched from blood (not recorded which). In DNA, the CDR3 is TGTGCCAGCTCACCCCGCGAAGCCGGACTATCTGAAGCTTTCTTT. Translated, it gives CASSPREAGLSEAFF.